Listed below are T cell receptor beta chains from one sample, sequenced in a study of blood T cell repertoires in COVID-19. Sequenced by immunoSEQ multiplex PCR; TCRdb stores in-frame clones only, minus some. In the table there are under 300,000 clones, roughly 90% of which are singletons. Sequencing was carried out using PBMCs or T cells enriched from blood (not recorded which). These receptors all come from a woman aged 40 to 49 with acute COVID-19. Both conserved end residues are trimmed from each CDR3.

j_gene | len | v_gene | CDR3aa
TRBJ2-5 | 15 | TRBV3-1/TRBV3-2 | ASSPTISRGPQETQY
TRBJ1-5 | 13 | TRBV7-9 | ASSLGLRVGQPQH
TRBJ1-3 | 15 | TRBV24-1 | ATSDNGSGTGRNTIY
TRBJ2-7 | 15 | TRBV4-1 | ASSQLGTGSPEYEQY
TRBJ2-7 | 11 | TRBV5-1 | ASSLVERGEQY
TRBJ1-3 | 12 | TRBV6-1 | ASPTGDSGNTIY
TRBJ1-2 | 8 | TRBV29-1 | SVDSYGYT
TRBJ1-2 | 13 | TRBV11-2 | ASSLAPTGGRGYT
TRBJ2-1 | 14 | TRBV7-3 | ASSPLGTRAYNEQF
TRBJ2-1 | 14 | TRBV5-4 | ASSRGTSGPYNEQF
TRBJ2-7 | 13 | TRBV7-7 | ASSLGLAGTNEQY
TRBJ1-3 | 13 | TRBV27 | ASSPDRATGNTIY
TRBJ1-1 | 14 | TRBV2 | ASSEALGRGRTEAF
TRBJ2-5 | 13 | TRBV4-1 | ASSPRLAGEETQY
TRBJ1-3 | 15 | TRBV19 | ASRDPGQGAPGNTIY
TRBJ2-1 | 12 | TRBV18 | ASSPFKGWGHPF
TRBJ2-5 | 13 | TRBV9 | ASSKIGTGQETQY
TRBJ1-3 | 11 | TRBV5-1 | ASSQGSGNTIY
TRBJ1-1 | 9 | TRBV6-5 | ASSYSPEAF
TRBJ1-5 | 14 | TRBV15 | ATSRGQGAGIQPQH
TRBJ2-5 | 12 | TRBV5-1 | ASSSRTVTETQY
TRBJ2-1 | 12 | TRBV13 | ASSLDTVYNEQF
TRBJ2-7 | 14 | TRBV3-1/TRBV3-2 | ASSQWGGYSSYEQY
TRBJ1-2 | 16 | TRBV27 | ASSSLRKGQGVRYGYT
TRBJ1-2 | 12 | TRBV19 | ASSQRDGNYGYT
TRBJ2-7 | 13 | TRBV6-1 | ASSEDPGTGDEQY
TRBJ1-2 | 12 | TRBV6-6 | ASSYGASLYGYT
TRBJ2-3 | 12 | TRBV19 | ASKPDKSTDTQY
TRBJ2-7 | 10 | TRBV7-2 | ASSSGYYEQY
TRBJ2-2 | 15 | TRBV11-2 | ASSLVAGSAVTGELF
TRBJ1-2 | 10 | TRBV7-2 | ASSPSGGGYT
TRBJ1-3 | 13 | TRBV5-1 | ASSQSGASGNTIY
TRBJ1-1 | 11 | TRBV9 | ASSVALNTEAF
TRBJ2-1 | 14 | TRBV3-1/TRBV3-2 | ASSQSGVGREFEQF
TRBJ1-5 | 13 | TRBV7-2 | ASSPQGGTDQPQH
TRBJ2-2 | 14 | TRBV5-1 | ASSYDPRSYTGELF
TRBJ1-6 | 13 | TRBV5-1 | ASSLRTIDNSPLH
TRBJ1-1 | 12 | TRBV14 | ASSQAGGNTEAF
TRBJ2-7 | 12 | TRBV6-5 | ASLGQGGAYEQY
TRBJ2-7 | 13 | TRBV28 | ASISMGTGGREQY
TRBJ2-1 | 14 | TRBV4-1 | ASSQDLSVSYNEQF
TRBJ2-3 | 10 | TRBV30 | AWRTSTDTQY
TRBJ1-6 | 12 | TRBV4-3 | ASSQEETYSPLH